A selection of T cell receptor beta chains follows, all from one sample in a study of blood T cell repertoires in COVID-19. The method was immunoSEQ multiplex PCR; TCRdb's version includes in-frame clones alone and lacks a portion of them. The sample holds more than 250,000 clones, approximately 89% seen once. Sequencing was done on a sample of PBMCs or T cells enriched from blood (not recorded which). The receptors shown here come from a woman aged 25-40 years who had recovered from COVID-19. Each CDR3 is given with its conserved first and last residue. The D gene is left open where the match is weak. A row's size may be missing; if present it is once, few, many or a size class.

D gene,J gene,V gene,CDR3 length,clone size,CDR3 DNA,CDR3 protein
-,TRBJ1-1,TRBV9,16,-,TGTGCCAGCAGCCCCCGGGCCACCAACGGAGGGACTGAAGCTTTCTTT,CASSPRATNGGTEAFF
TRBD1,TRBJ2-3,TRBV5-8,14,-,TGTGCCAGCAGCCTAGACAGGGTAGTGGATACGCAGTATTTT,CASSLDRVVDTQYF
-,TRBJ1-1,TRBV6-5,15,few,TGTGCCAGCAGTTCCCACACGATAAGGAACACTGAAGCTTTCTTT,CASSSHTIRNTEAFF
TRBD1,TRBJ1-1,TRBV9,17,-,TGTGCCAGCAGCGCCGACAGGGTATTGTTGATGGGGACTGAAGCTTTCTTT,CASSADRVLLMGTEAFF
-,TRBJ1-6,TRBV14,16,-,TGTGCCAGCAGCCAAGGGACTCGGATCACCCATTCACCCCTCCACTTT,CASSQGTRITHSPLHF
-,TRBJ2-3,TRBV5-1,12,-,TGCGCCAGCAGCCTTAGCACAGATACGCAGTATTTT,CASSLSTDTQYF
TRBD2,TRBJ2-3,TRBV5-4,17,-,TGTGCCAGCAGCTGGCCTAGCGGGGGGCCGGGCACAGATACGCAGTATTTT,CASSWPSGGPGTDTQYF
TRBD1,TRBJ1-5,TRBV24-1,15,-,TGTGCCACCAGTGAAGGGGGCCAGGGCAATCAGCCCCAGCATTTT,CATSEGGQGNQPQHF
-,TRBJ1-5,TRBV29-1,15,few,TGCAGCGTTGCTGGGGGGTTTTTGGGCAATCAGCCCCAGCATTTT,CSVAGGFLGNQPQHF
TRBD1,TRBJ1-3,TRBV28,15,-,TGTGCCAGCCGGGGACAGCTCAACTCTGGAAACACCATATATTTT,CASRGQLNSGNTIYF
-,TRBJ2-3,TRBV6-4,14,-,TGTGCCAGCAGTGGAGGGGGGGCGTCAGATACGCAGTATTTT,CASSGGGASDTQYF
-,TRBJ2-1,TRBV9,15,once,TGTGCCAGCAGCGTAAGGAGGACAGGAGGGGATGAGCAGTTCTTC,CASSVRRTGGDEQFF
TRBD1,TRBJ1-6,TRBV10-1,14,-,TGCGCCAGCAGCCGGGACAGGGAAGGTTCACCCCTCCACTTT,CASSRDREGSPLHF
-,TRBJ2-2,TRBV12-3/TRBV12-4,13,-,TGTGCCAGCAGTTTAGCTTCAGGTTCGGAGCTGTTTTTT,CASSLASGSELFF
-,TRBJ2-1,TRBV11-2,15,-,TGTGCCAGCAGCTCAACAGGGTCTCCCTACAATGAGCAGTTCTTC,CASSSTGSPYNEQFF
-,TRBJ2-2,TRBV6-5,12,-,TGTGCCAGCAGTTACTCCCGCGGGGAGCTGTTTTTT,CASSYSRGELFF
-,TRBJ1-6,TRBV7-9,14,-,TGTGCCAGCTCGCCTCAAATGGGCAATTCACCCCTCCACTTT,CASSPQMGNSPLHF
TRBD1,TRBJ1-5,TRBV5-4,14,-,TGTGCCAGCACTTCGGAGGCAGGGGGTCAGCCCCAGCATTTT,CASTSEAGGQPQHF
TRBD1,TRBJ2-7,TRBV5-8,16,few,TGTGCCAGCAGCTTCGCCGGGACAGGGAATAGGAACGAGCAGTACTTC,CASSFAGTGNRNEQYF
TRBD1,TRBJ2-7,TRBV15,15,-,TGTGCCACCAGCAGAGAAGGGACAGGGTACTACGAGCAGTACTTC,CATSREGTGYYEQYF
-,TRBJ1-1,TRBV5-1,15,-,TGCGCCAGCAGCTTGCAGAAGGGGGTGAACACTGAAGCTTTCTTT,CASSLQKGVNTEAFF
-,TRBJ1-1,TRBV14,11,-,TGTGCCAGCAGCCATCGCACTGAAGCTTTCTTT,CASSHRTEAFF
-,TRBJ2-7,TRBV13,17,-,TGTGCCAGCAGCTCACGTCGAATAGACACGAAGCATTACGAGCAGTACTTC,CASSSRRIDTKHYEQYF
-,TRBJ2-7,TRBV9,15,-,TGTGCCAGCAGCGCAGGCGTGGACAGAAACTACGAGCAGTACTTC,CASSAGVDRNYEQYF
TRBD1,TRBJ1-5,TRBV6-5,15,-,TGTGCCAGCCAGGTGGCAGGGGGGAGCAATCAGCCCCAGCATTTT,CASQVAGGSNQPQHF
-,TRBJ1-2,TRBV25-1,16,-,TGTGCCAGCAGTGACCCGAGGGCCTTAGCTAACTATGGCTACACCTTC,CASSDPRALANYGYTF
-,TRBJ2-3,TRBV2,15,-,TGTGCCAGCACACCCAACCGGGGAGGAGGGGATACGCAGTATTTT,CASTPNRGGGDTQYF
TRBD1,TRBJ1-2,TRBV7-8,15,-,TGTGCCAGCAGCTTGGGTGACAGGGGTGACTATGGCTACACCTTC,CASSLGDRGDYGYTF
-,TRBJ1-3,TRBV19,15,-,TGTGCCAGTAGTATAGGCACCTCTACTGGAAACACCATATATTTT,CASSIGTSTGNTIYF
-,TRBJ2-2,TRBV24-1,14,-,TGTGCCACGTCTAGGTCGGGGGATACCGGGGAGCTGTTTTTT,CATSRSGDTGELFF
-,TRBJ2-3,TRBV5-6,13,-,TGTGCCAGCAGCCTGCAGGGGACAGATACGCAGTATTTT,CASSLQGTDTQYF
TRBD2,TRBJ2-1,TRBV6-5,16,-,TGTGCCAGCAGTTACTCCGTTTTAGCGGGGGGAAGAGAGCAGTTCTTC,CASSYSVLAGGREQFF
TRBD1,TRBJ1-4,TRBV28,14,-,TGTGCCAGCAGGTCCGGGACAGGGGGGGAAAAACTGTTTTTT,CASRSGTGGEKLFF
-,TRBJ1-1,TRBV19,16,-,TGTGCCAGTACACGTGGGGACTGGCAAATGAACACTGAAGCTTTCTTT,CASTRGDWQMNTEAFF
-,TRBJ1-1,TRBV3-1/TRBV3-2,17,-,TGTGCCAGCAGCCAAGTTGTAAAAACAGGGCCGGACACTGAAGCTTTCTTT,CASSQVVKTGPDTEAFF
-,TRBJ1-1,TRBV7-6,16,once,TGTGCCAGCAGCTTAGGGTTTGGTGGACAAAACACTGAAGCTTTCTTT,CASSLGFGGQNTEAFF
-,TRBJ1-3,TRBV7-2,13,-,TGTGCCAGCAGCTTAGGCGGGGGAGACACCATATATTTT,CASSLGGGDTIYF
TRBD1,TRBJ1-2,TRBV6-5,14,-,TGTGCCAGCAGCCCGACAGGGTCGAACTATGGCTACACCTTC,CASSPTGSNYGYTF
-,TRBJ1-1,TRBV30,11,-,TGTGCCTGGAGCAGAGAGGGGAGGGCTTTCTTT,CAWSREGRAFF
TRBD1,TRBJ1-1,TRBV13,13,-,TGTGCCAGCAGCTCGGACAGGGTCGGTGAAGCTTTCTTT,CASSSDRVGEAFF
-,TRBJ1-5,TRBV21-1,16,-,TGTGCCAGCACCAAGACAGGGGGCGAAGACAATCAGCCCCAGCATTTT,CASTKTGGEDNQPQHF
-,TRBJ1-6,TRBV25-1,14,-,TGTGCCAGCAGTGTGAGCTCCTATAATTCACCCCTCCACTTT,CASSVSSYNSPLHF
-,TRBJ2-3,TRBV9,14,-,TGTGCCAGCAGCGTAACGGGGGTAGCAGATACGCAGTATTTT,CASSVTGVADTQYF
TRBD1,TRBJ1-1,TRBV20-1,15,-,TGCAGTGCTAGTTATGGGACAGGGGCAGGCACTGAAGCTTTCTTT,CSASYGTGAGTEAFF
-,TRBJ1-1,TRBV20-1,11,-,TGCAGTGCTAGCCGACAGAATGAAGCTTTCTTT,CSASRQNEAFF
-,TRBJ2-4,TRBV18,15,-,TGTGCCAGCTCTGGGAGAGAGGGGGATTTTAACATTCAGTACTTC,CASSGREGDFNIQYF
-,TRBJ1-2,TRBV18,12,-,TGTGCCAGCTCATCCGACTACGGGGGCTACACCTTC,CASSSDYGGYTF
TRBD1,TRBJ1-5,TRBV29-1,13,-,TGCAGCGGATCCGGGACAGTCAATCAGCCCCAGCATTTT,CSGSGTVNQPQHF
-,TRBJ1-2,TRBV7-8,13,-,TGTGCCAGCAGCTTAAGCGTAGACGATGGCTACACCTTC,CASSLSVDDGYTF
TRBD1,TRBJ1-4,TRBV5-5,16,-,TGTGCCAGCAGCTTGACTCCGGGACAGTCTAATGAAAAACTGTTTTTT,CASSLTPGQSNEKLFF
-,TRBJ2-3,TRBV10-3,15,-,TGTGCCATCAGTGCGCGCAGGGACAACACAGATACGCAGTATTTT,CAISARRDNTDTQYF
-,TRBJ1-5,TRBV10-3,14,-,TGTGCCATCAGTGAGGGACAGAACAATCAGCCCCAGCATTTT,CAISEGQNNQPQHF
TRBD1,TRBJ2-6,TRBV19,15,once,TGTGCCAGTAGTGGCAGGGGGCCTGGGGCCAACGTCCTGACTTTC,CASSGRGPGANVLTF
-,TRBJ2-2,TRBV21-1,16,-,TGTGCCAGCAGCAAAGGTCTAGCGGTGAACACCGGGGAGCTGTTTTTT,CASSKGLAVNTGELFF
-,TRBJ1-5,TRBV7-8,14,-,TGTGCCAGCAGCTTCTCTCGGAGCAATCAGCCCCAGCATTTT,CASSFSRSNQPQHF
TRBD2,TRBJ2-1,TRBV27,15,-,TGTGCCAGCAGTATCTTAGCGGGGGGGCGTAATGAGCAGTTCTTC,CASSILAGGRNEQFF
-,TRBJ2-1,TRBV12-3/TRBV12-4,13,once,TGTGCCAGCAGTTTCGGCAGGGCCAATGAGCAGTTCTTC,CASSFGRANEQFF
-,TRBJ1-1,TRBV11-2,11,-,TGTGCCAGCAGCCCCATCACTGAAGCTTTCTTT,CASSPITEAFF
-,TRBJ1-2,TRBV30,12,-,TGTGCCTGGAGTCCTGACAGCTATGGCTACACCTTC,CAWSPDSYGYTF
-,TRBJ2-2,TRBV11-2,16,few,TGTGCCAGCAGCGCCAGGACAGAAATATACACCGGGGAGCTGTTTTTT,CASSARTEIYTGELFF